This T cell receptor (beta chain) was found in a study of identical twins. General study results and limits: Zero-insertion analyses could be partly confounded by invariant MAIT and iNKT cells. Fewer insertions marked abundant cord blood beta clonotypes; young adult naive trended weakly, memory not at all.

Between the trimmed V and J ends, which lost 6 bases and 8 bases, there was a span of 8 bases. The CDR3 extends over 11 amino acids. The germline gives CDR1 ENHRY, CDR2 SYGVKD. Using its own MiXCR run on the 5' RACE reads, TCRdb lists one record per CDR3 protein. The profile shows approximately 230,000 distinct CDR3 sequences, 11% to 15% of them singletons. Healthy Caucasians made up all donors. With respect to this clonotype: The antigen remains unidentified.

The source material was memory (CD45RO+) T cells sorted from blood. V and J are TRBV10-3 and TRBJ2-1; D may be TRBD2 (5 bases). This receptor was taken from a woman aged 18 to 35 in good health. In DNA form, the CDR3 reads TGTGCCATCAGAAATAGCGATGAGCAGTTCTTC. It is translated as CAIRNSDEQFF.